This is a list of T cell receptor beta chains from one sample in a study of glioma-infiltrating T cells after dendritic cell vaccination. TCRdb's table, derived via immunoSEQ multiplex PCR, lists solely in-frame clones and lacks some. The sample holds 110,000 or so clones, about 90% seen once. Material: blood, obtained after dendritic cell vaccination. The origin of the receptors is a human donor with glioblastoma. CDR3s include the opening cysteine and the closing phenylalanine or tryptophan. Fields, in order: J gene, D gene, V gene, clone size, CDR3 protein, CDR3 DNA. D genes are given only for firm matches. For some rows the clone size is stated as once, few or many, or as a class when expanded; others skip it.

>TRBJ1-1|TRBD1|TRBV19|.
CASTRDRGTEAFF
TGTGCCAGTACCAGGGACAGGGGAACTGAAGCTTTCTTT
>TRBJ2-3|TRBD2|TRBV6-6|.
CASSPPRTSVNTQYF
TGTGCCAGCAGTCCACCTCGGACTAGCGTAAATACGCAGTATTTT
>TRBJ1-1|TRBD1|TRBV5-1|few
CASSLGQGARYTEAFF
TGCGCCAGCAGCCTAGGACAGGGGGCGCGTTACACTGAAGCTTTCTTT
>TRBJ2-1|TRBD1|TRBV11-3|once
CASSLTGGNEQFF
TGTGCCAGCAGCTTGACAGGGGGAAATGAGCAGTTCTTC
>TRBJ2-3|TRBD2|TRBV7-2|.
CASSLVSGGRDTQYF
TGTGCCAGCAGCTTAGTTAGCGGGGGGAGAGATACGCAGTATTTT
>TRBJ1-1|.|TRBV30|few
CAWSPLLGPLSEAFF
TGTGCCTGGAGCCCCCTACTCGGTCCCTTGTCTGAAGCTTTCTTT
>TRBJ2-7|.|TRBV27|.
CATNQPQGFFPYEQYF
TGTGCCACCAACCAGCCACAGGGATTCTTCCCCTACGAGCAGTACTTC
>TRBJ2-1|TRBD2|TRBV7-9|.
CASSLAGGKEQFF
TGTGCCAGCAGCTTAGCGGGGGGGAAGGAGCAGTTCTTC
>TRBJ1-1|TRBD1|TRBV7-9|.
CASSSGQGTEAFF
TGTGCCAGCAGCTCGGGACAGGGCACTGAAGCTTTCTTT
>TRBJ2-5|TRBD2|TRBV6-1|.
CASSEIAGQETQYF
TGTGCCAGCAGTGAAATAGCGGGACAAGAGACCCAGTACTTC
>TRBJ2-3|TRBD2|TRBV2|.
CASSEAGGGTDTQYF
TGTGCCAGCAGTGAGGCGGGAGGGGGGACAGATACGCAGTATTTT
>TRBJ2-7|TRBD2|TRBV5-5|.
CASSFPGGSYEQYF
TGTGCCAGCAGCTTCCCGGGGGGCTCCTACGAGCAGTACTTC
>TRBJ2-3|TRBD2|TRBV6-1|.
CASSEKTSGVWGTQYF
TGTGCCAGCAGTGAAAAGACTAGCGGGGTTTGGGGTACGCAGTATTTT
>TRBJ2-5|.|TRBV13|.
CASSLSGVIAGTQYF
TGTGCCAGCAGCTTATCAGGGGTCATCGCCGGGACCCAGTACTTC
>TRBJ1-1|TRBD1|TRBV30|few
CAWSTRQGFVFF
TGTGCCTGGTCAACACGACAGGGTTTTGTTTTCTTT
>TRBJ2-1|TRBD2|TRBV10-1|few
CASSGGGAREQFF
TGCGCCAGCAGTGGCGGGGGGGCCCGGGAGCAGTTCTTC
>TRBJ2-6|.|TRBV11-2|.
CASSLVGGSGANVLTF
TGTGCCAGCAGCTTAGTGGGGGGCTCTGGGGCCAACGTCCTGACTTTC
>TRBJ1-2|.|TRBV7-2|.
CASSSQQGTGYTF
TGTGCCAGCAGCTCCCAACAGGGAACTGGCTACACCTTC
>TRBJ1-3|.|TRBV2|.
CASSRIGDTIYF
TGTGCCAGCAGCCGGATAGGGGACACCATATATTTT
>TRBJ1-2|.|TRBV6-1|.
CASSGSIARFTYGYTF
TGTGCCAGCAGTGGGTCAATAGCCAGATTTACCTATGGCTACACCTTC
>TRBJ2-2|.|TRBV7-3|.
CASSFGGRNTGELFF
TGTGCCAGCAGCTTTGGGGGCCGAAACACCGGGGAGCTGTTTTTT
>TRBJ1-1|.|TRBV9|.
CASSVEQGSTEAFF
TGTGCCAGCAGCGTAGAACAGGGATCCACTGAAGCTTTCTTT
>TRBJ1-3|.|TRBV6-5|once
CASSREDGNTIYF
TGTGCCAGCAGCCGCGAGGATGGAAACACCATATATTTT
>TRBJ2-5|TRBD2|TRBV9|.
CASSRELAAGETQYF
TGTGCCAGCAGCCGAGAGCTAGCGGCGGGCGAGACCCAGTACTTC
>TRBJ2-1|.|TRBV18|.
CASSPVGSPGGRDEQFF
TGTGCCAGCTCACCGGTTGGATCGCCGGGGGGCCGCGATGAGCAGTTCTTC
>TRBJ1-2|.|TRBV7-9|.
CASQVGQLGNYGYTF
TGTGCCAGCCAAGTAGGGCAACTAGGGAACTATGGCTACACCTTC
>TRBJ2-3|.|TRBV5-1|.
CASSLEGHNTDTQYF
TGCGCCAGCAGCTTGGAAGGACATAACACAGATACGCAGTATTTT
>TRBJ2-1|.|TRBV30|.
CAWSVLEEQFF
TGTGCCTGGAGTGTACTGGAGGAGCAGTTCTTC